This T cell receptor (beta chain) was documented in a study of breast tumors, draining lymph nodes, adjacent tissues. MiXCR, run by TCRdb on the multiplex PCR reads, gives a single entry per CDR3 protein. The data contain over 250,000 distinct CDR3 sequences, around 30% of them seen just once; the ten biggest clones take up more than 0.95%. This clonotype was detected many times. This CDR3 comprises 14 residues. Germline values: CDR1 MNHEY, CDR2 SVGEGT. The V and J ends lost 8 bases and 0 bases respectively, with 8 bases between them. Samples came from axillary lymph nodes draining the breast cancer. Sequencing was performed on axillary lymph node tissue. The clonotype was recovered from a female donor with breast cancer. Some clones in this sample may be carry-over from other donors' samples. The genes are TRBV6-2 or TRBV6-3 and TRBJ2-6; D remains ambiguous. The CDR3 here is CASQAYSGANVLTF. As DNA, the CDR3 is TGTGCCAGCCAGGCGTACTCTGGGGCCAACGTCCTGACTTTC.